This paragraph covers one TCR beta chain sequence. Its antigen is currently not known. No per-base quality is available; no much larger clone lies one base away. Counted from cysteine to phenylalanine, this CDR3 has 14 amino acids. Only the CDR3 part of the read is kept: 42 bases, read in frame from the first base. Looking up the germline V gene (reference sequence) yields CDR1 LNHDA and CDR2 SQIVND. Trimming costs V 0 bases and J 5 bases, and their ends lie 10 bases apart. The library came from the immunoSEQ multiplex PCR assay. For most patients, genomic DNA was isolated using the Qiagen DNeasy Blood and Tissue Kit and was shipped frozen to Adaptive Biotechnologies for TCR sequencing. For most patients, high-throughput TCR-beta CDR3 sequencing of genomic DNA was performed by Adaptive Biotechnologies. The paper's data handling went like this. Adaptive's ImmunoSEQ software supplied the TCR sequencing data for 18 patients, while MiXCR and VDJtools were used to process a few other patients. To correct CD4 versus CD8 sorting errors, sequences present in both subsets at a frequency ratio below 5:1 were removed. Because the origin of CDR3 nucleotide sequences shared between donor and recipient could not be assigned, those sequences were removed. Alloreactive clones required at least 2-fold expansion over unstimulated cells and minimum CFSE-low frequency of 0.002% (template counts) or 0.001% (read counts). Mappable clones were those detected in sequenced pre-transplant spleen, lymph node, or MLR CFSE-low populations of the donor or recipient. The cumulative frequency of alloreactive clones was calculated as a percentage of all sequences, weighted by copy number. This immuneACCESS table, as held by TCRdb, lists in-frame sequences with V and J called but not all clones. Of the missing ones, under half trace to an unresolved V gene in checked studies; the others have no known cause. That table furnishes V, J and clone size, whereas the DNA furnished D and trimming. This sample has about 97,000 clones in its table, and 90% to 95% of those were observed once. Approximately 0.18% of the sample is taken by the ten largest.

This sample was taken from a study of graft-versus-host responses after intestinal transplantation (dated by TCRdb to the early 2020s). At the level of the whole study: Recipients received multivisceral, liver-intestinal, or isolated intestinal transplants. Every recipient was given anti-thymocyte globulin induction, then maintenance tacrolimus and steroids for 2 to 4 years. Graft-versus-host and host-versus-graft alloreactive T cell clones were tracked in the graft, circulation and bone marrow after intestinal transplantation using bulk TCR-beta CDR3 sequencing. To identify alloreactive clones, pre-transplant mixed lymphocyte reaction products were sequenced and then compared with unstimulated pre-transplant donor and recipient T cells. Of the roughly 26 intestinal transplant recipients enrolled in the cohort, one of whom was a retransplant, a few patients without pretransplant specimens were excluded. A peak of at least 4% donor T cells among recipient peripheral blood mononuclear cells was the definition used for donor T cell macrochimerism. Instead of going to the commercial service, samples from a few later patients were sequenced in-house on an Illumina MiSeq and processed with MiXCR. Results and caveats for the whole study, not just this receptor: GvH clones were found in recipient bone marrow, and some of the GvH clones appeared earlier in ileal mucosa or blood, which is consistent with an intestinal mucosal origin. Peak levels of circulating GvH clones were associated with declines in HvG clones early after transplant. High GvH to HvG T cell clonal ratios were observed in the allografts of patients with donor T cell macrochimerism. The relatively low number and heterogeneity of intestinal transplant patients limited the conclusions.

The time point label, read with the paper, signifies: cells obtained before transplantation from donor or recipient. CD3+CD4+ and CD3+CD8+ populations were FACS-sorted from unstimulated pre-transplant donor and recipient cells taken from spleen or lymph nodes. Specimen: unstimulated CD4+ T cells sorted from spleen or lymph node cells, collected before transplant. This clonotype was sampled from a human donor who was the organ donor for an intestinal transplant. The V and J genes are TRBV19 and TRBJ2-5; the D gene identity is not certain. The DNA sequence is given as TGTGCCAGTAGTATAGACGGCCGAGGTGAGACCCAGTACTTC. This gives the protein CASSIDGRGETQYF.